This TCR beta chain derives from a study of STAT3 mutations in large granular lymphocyte leukemia. Turning to this clone: What it binds is not known.

Sequencing used immunoSEQ multiplex PCR; TCRdb keeps in-frame clones, though not all of them. The table includes more than 3,000 clones, 65% to 70% detected once. The CDR3 runs 15 residues. Between the trimmed V and J ends, which lost 3 bases and 5 bases, there was a span of 16 bases. Germline values: CDR1 MDHEN, CDR2 SYDVKM. Study conclusions and caveats: In T-cell large granular lymphocyte leukemia, about half of patients showed multiple immunodominant subclonotypes. Suggested: STAT3 mutation was not the ancestral event for these clonal expansions. Clonal expansion was inferred from other time points because no sample existed at each clone's first appearance.

Sequenced input: peripheral blood mononuclear cells. The chain has TRBV28 and TRBJ2-5; maybe TRBD1 (6 bases). This clonotype was sampled from a middle-aged woman with T-cell large granular lymphocyte leukemia. Some clones in this sample may be carry-over from other donors' samples. This CDR3 reads CASSFGQGLRETQYF. Written as DNA, the CDR3 is TGTGCCAGCAGTTTCGGGCAGGGGCTACGGGAGACCCAGTACTTC.